This is a list of T cell receptor beta chains from one sample in a study of T cell therapy after organ transplantation. Profiled with immunoSEQ multiplex PCR; TCRdb holds only in-frame clones, not every one. This sample has some 48,000 clones, with approximately 94% found just once. These receptors have no known antigen. The specimen comprised CD8+ T cells from blood, sampled before autologous CMV-specific T cell therapy. The receptor set was obtained from a human patient who had received a solid organ transplant and had CMV disease. CDR3s include the opening cysteine and the closing phenylalanine or tryptophan. Each record gives: J gene, clone size, D gene, V gene, CDR3 DNA, CDR3 protein. A D gene is named only where the DNA matches it firmly. Only part of the rows carry a size: once, few, many, or a class if the clone is expanded.

J gene: TRBJ2-7
clone size: NA
D gene: NA
V gene: TRBV7-9
CDR3 DNA: TGTGCCAGCAGCTTCGGCGGCAGTAACTACGAGCAGTACTTC
CDR3 protein: CASSFGGSNYEQYF

J gene: TRBJ1-1
clone size: NA
D gene: TRBD1
V gene: TRBV27
CDR3 DNA: TGTGCCAGCAGTTCACTCCAGGGGGTGCCCACTGAAGCTTTCTTT
CDR3 protein: CASSSLQGVPTEAFF

J gene: TRBJ1-6
clone size: NA
D gene: TRBD1
V gene: TRBV30
CDR3 DNA: TGTGCCTGGAGTGTTGGGACAGGAAATTCACCCCTCCACTTT
CDR3 protein: CAWSVGTGNSPLHF

J gene: TRBJ2-1
clone size: NA
D gene: TRBD1
V gene: TRBV7-3
CDR3 DNA: TGTGCCAGCAGCTCCACAGGGGGTTACAATGAGCAGTTCTTC
CDR3 protein: CASSSTGGYNEQFF

J gene: TRBJ1-5
clone size: NA
D gene: NA
V gene: TRBV13
CDR3 DNA: TGTGCCAGCAGCCATGGCGGGGCAGATCAGCCCCAGCATTTT
CDR3 protein: CASSHGGADQPQHF

J gene: TRBJ2-1
clone size: NA
D gene: NA
V gene: TRBV5-6
CDR3 DNA: TGTGCCAGCAGCTTGGCGGTGAGGGTAAGCAATGAGCAGTTCTTC
CDR3 protein: CASSLAVRVSNEQFF

J gene: TRBJ2-7
clone size: once
D gene: NA
V gene: TRBV6-5
CDR3 DNA: TGTGCCAGCAGTGACGGGAACCAGCAGTACTTC
CDR3 protein: CASSDGNQQYF

J gene: TRBJ2-7
clone size: NA
D gene: TRBD1
V gene: TRBV13
CDR3 DNA: TGTGCCAGCAGCCTTAGCGACAGGGGAGCAGGGGAGCAGTACTTC
CDR3 protein: CASSLSDRGAGEQYF

J gene: TRBJ2-1
clone size: once
D gene: TRBD2
V gene: TRBV7-3
CDR3 DNA: TGTGCCAGCAGCCCGGGACTAGCGGGGGGTGTCTACAATGAGCAGTTCTTC
CDR3 protein: CASSPGLAGGVYNEQFF

J gene: TRBJ2-1
clone size: NA
D gene: NA
V gene: TRBV4-1
CDR3 DNA: TGCGCCAGCAGCCAACACCTGAGGGTTGAGACCTACAATGAGCAGTTCTTC
CDR3 protein: CASSQHLRVETYNEQFF

J gene: TRBJ2-1
clone size: NA
D gene: TRBD1
V gene: TRBV19
CDR3 DNA: TGTGCCAGTAGTATAGCACAGGGGGCGGGTGAGTTCTTC
CDR3 protein: CASSIAQGAGEFF

J gene: TRBJ2-5
clone size: NA
D gene: NA
V gene: TRBV11-2
CDR3 DNA: TGTGCCAGCAGCTTAGAGGGTGCCTTCCAAGAGACCCAGTACTTC
CDR3 protein: CASSLEGAFQETQYF

J gene: TRBJ2-7
clone size: NA
D gene: TRBD2
V gene: TRBV10-3
CDR3 DNA: TGTGCCATCAGTGATGGGCTAGCGGGAGTTAGGGACGAGCAGTACTTC
CDR3 protein: CAISDGLAGVRDEQYF

J gene: TRBJ1-1
clone size: NA
D gene: NA
V gene: TRBV5-6
CDR3 DNA: TGTGCCAGCAGCTTTGAGGTGAACACTGAAGCTTTCTTT
CDR3 protein: CASSFEVNTEAFF

J gene: TRBJ1-2
clone size: NA
D gene: NA
V gene: TRBV6-5
CDR3 DNA: TGTGCCAGCAGTTACGACAGTCCTATTGGCTACACCTTC
CDR3 protein: CASSYDSPIGYTF

J gene: TRBJ2-2
clone size: NA
D gene: TRBD1
V gene: TRBV2
CDR3 DNA: TGTGCCAGCAGTCTCTACCGGGACAGGGGGGCCGGGGAGCTGTTTTTT
CDR3 protein: CASSLYRDRGAGELFF

J gene: TRBJ1-2
clone size: NA
D gene: NA
V gene: TRBV6-5
CDR3 DNA: TGTGCCAGCAGGAACGGCGGGGGCTATGGCTACACCTTC
CDR3 protein: CASRNGGGYGYTF

J gene: TRBJ2-7
clone size: NA
D gene: NA
V gene: TRBV10-3
CDR3 DNA: TGTGCCACCCAGGGTTCCTCCTACGAGCAGTACTTC
CDR3 protein: CATQGSSYEQYF

J gene: TRBJ1-5
clone size: NA
D gene: TRBD1
V gene: TRBV6-5
CDR3 DNA: TGTGCCAGCAGCCCGACAGGGATCAATCAGCCCCAGCATTTT
CDR3 protein: CASSPTGINQPQHF

J gene: TRBJ1-4
clone size: NA
D gene: NA
V gene: TRBV14
CDR3 DNA: TGTGCCAGCAGCCCCGGGTCCCTGTCAAAACTGTTTTTT
CDR3 protein: CASSPGSLSKLFF

J gene: TRBJ1-1
clone size: NA
D gene: NA
V gene: TRBV4-3
CDR3 DNA: TGCGCCAGCAGCGGGCCTGGGGGCCTCTCGATGAACACTGAAGCTTTCTTT
CDR3 protein: CASSGPGGLSMNTEAFF

J gene: TRBJ2-5
clone size: NA
D gene: TRBD2
V gene: TRBV30
CDR3 DNA: TGTGCCTGGAGTGAGCGGGGATTACAAGAGACCCAGTACTTC
CDR3 protein: CAWSERGLQETQYF

J gene: TRBJ1-1
clone size: NA
D gene: NA
V gene: TRBV9
CDR3 DNA: TGTGCCAGCAGCGTAACGGGGGCGGGTGAAGCTTTCTTT
CDR3 protein: CASSVTGAGEAFF

J gene: TRBJ2-7
clone size: NA
D gene: NA
V gene: TRBV19
CDR3 DNA: TGTGCCAGTAGCCCTTCTCTCTCTAGGGGCTCCTACGAGCAGTACTTC
CDR3 protein: CASSPSLSRGSYEQYF

J gene: TRBJ1-1
clone size: NA
D gene: NA
V gene: TRBV25-1
CDR3 DNA: TGTGCCAGCAGTACGGGGTCGGACCTGGAGGCTTTCTTT
CDR3 protein: CASSTGSDLEAFF

J gene: TRBJ1-1
clone size: NA
D gene: NA
V gene: TRBV5-1
CDR3 DNA: TGCGCCAGCAGCTATAGTCAGACGGTCGAGAACACTGAAGCTTTCTTT
CDR3 protein: CASSYSQTVENTEAFF

J gene: TRBJ2-1
clone size: NA
D gene: NA
V gene: TRBV18
CDR3 DNA: TGTGCCAGCTCACCAAGGGGCTCTGCAAAACACAATGAGCAGTTCTTC
CDR3 protein: CASSPRGSAKHNEQFF

J gene: TRBJ2-1
clone size: NA
D gene: NA
V gene: TRBV7-8
CDR3 DNA: TGTGCCAGCAGCTCTAGCCCGACTAGGAATGAGCAGTTCTTC
CDR3 protein: CASSSSPTRNEQFF

J gene: TRBJ1-2
clone size: NA
D gene: TRBD1
V gene: TRBV27
CDR3 DNA: TGTGCCAGCAGTTCCTTTCAGACAGGGATTCTTGATGGCTACACCTTC
CDR3 protein: CASSSFQTGILDGYTF

J gene: TRBJ1-1
clone size: NA
D gene: NA
V gene: TRBV7-6
CDR3 DNA: TGTGCCAGCAGCTTATTAGCAGAGATGAACACTGAAGCTTTCTTT
CDR3 protein: CASSLLAEMNTEAFF

J gene: TRBJ2-7
clone size: NA
D gene: NA
V gene: TRBV11-2
CDR3 DNA: TGTGCCAGCAGGTTGGGGGTGAGCGAGCAGTACTTC
CDR3 protein: CASRLGVSEQYF

J gene: TRBJ2-7
clone size: NA
D gene: NA
V gene: TRBV6-5
CDR3 DNA: TGTGCCAGCAGTTACTCGGACACAGAGTTCTACGAGCAGTACTTC
CDR3 protein: CASSYSDTEFYEQYF